This T cell receptor (beta chain) derives from a study of blood T cell repertoires in COVID-19. At the level of the study: Acute and convalescent COVID-19 specimens originated in the United States, Italy and Spain. Sources were T cells, B-cell-depleted T cells, or PBMCs; the material itself was cDNA or gDNA.

The authors' processing: Counts of nucleated cells, estimated from reference gene primer amplification, were obtained. The protocol was immunoSEQ multiplex PCR, while the TCRdb copy is restricted to in-frame clones and leaves out a portion. V and J calls and clone size come straight from that table; D and trimming were deduced from the DNA. Of roughly 65,000 clones listed, roughly three quarters are singletons. CDR1 and CDR2 from the germline V gene are SGHRS and YFSETQ. Germline trimming cut 7 bases from V and 8 bases from J; bases unmatched to any gene: 10. This CDR3 comprises 14 residues. The rearrangement links TRBV5-1 to TRBJ2-3; TRBD1 matches 10 bases. Sequences were obtained from peripheral blood. This sequence originates from a man older than 75 with acute or convalescent COVID-19. CDR3 protein: CASRPGQGSGTQYF. Here the CDR3 DNA reads TGCGCCAGCCGGCCGGGACAGGGGAGCGGTACGCAGTATTTT.